The TCR beta chain under discussion was sequenced for a study of PD-L1 blockade in urothelial cancer (dated by TCRdb to about 2017). Some background on the complete study: All patients started therapy in the mid-2010s and received atezolizumab 1,200 mg intravenously every 3 weeks. About 90% of the 29 patients were males with bladder-origin urothelial cancer, and 18 of 29 reported a prior smoking history. An ECOG performance status of 0 or 1 was recorded for the patients, and 0 to 3 prior chemotherapy regimens had been received by the patients. Blood samples were analyzed 3 weeks after the start of treatment (second dose) and 6 weeks after the start of treatment. A median of approximately 140,000 T cells and 80,000 or so unique TCRs was obtained from blood samples, and a median clonality of roughly 0.08 was observed. The study was an exploratory multi-omic analysis of somatic, immune and clinical correlates of response to PD-L1 blockade with atezolizumab in urothelial cancer. Pretreatment tumor samples, along with matched peripheral blood serially collected before and after atezolizumab treatment, were subjected to TCR sequencing. Progression-free survival longer than 6 months counted as durable clinical benefit, and TCR features were additionally tested against both progression-free and overall survival. Whole exome sequencing and RNA sequencing of pretreatment tumors were performed alongside TCR sequencing in the same patients. Some ten patients reached durable clinical benefit, while 20 patients did not. Approximately 30 patients had pretreatment blood TCR-seq, about 25 had at least one posttreatment blood collection, and about 25 had tumor TCR-seq. Points the paper makes about the study in general: A pretreatment peripheral blood TCR clonality below the median was linked to improved progression-free and overall survival. Among patients with durable benefit, tumor-associated TCR clones showed greater expansion in peripheral blood 3 weeks after treatment started (n ≈ 23, p = 0.022). Because the sample size was small (n of about 29) and many exploratory analyses were performed, the results are intended to be hypothesis-generating.

About this clone itself: Its antigen is not yet known. Base qualities are not recorded, but no much larger clone differs from it by a single base.

The germline V end is reduced by 6 bases and the J end by 5 bases; junction bases left unmatched: 4. As encoded in the germline V gene, CDR1 is MNHEY while CDR2 is SVGAGI. The CDR3, from cysteine to phenylalanine, totals 13 residues. The read is trimmed to its CDR3 DNA, 39 bases read in frame from base 1. The cohort comprised more than 25 patients with locally advanced or metastatic urothelial carcinoma treated at Memorial Sloan Kettering on a trial protocol. Peripheral blood mononuclear cells were collected pretreatment and during treatment, with between 1 and 8 total time points obtained per patient. The Qiagen DNeasy Blood extraction kit was used to purify genomic DNA from total PBMCs and tumor samples. PBMCs were collected pretreatment and during treatment, and were isolated and stored as previously described. Each PCR received spiked-in synthetic TCR analog templates so that absolute template abundance could be estimated from read counts. The immunoSEQ assay used bias-controlled V and J gene primers to amplify TCRbeta CDR3 regions from genomic DNA. Sequencing of rearranged TCRbeta segments was performed at approximately 20X coverage. As for how the authors treated the data: Sequencing errors were corrected by clustering, and CDR3s were annotated against IMGT so that V, D and J genes could be assigned. Only productive TCRbeta rearrangements were used in downstream analyses, excluding out-of-frame or stop-codon sequences. Clonality was calculated as one minus the Shannon entropy normalized by the log of the number of unique productive sequences. Clones differing between time points or between blood and tumor were identified by Fisher's exact test with Benjamini-Hochberg correction at adjusted p below 0.01. TCRdb mirrors the immuneACCESS table, restricted to in-frame sequences. Some clones are absent from its copies; in checked studies, under half trace to an unresolved V gene, and the reason for the others is unknown. That table is the source of V, J and clone size, and D and trimming were worked out from the DNA. This sample is represented by more than 20,000 clones; 70% to 90% of them were singletons. The top ten clones comprise approximately 2.8% of the sample.

The source was PBMCs, collected around atezolizumab (anti-PD-L1) treatment. This TCR was recovered from a middle-aged man with urothelial cancer. The chain was built from TRBV6-5 and TRBJ2-4; a stretch of 7 junction bases matches TRBD1. The CDR3 protein: CASRRTGQNIQYF. The nucleotides are TGTGCCAGCAGAAGGACAGGTCAAAACATTCAGTACTTC.